The source of this TCR beta chain is a study of blood T cell repertoires in COVID-19 (dated by TCRdb to the early 2020s). Regarding the research as a whole: The collaborator samples originated in the United States, Italy and Spain and spanned the acute and convalescent phases of COVID-19. The dataset comprised deeply sampled blood TCRbeta repertoires from subjects exposed to, actively infected with, or recovered from COVID-19. Nearly every sample came with metadata listing a de-identified subject ID, COVID-19 status, age in years and sex. Samples were obtained from the ongoing ImmuneRACE study (first 160 participants) and from 1,254 subjects provided by 6 global collaborators. The repertoires were made available in a free public database intended to serve as a resource for research on the immune response to SARS-CoV-2. The prospective study material was composed of cDNA or gDNA derived from T cells, B-cell-depleted T cells, or PBMCs. Where HLA class I and class II types were available, the types were taken from metadata supplied by the sample provider, not from assay-based typing. The full study reports these points: How much clinical and demographic metadata was included differed by source and by participant, and the metadata was provided uncurated.

For this clone: Its antigen is unknown. Base quality data are lacking; no much larger clone is found one base away.

TCRbeta CDR3 regions were amplified from genomic DNA by means of the immunoSEQ Assay, a bias-controlled multiplex PCR. The paper's processing steps were these. Nucleated cell counts per sample were estimated from amplification of reference gene primers within the assay. To quantify the absolute abundance of each unique TCRbeta CDR3 rearrangement, sequence reads were collapsed and filtered. For each sample, productive Simpson clonality was calculated as the square root of Simpson's diversity index across productive rearrangements. TCRdb retrieved this table from immuneACCESS and kept in-frame rearrangements only. Not all clones are present; in checked studies, unresolved V genes account for under half, and no reason is known for the remainder. That table gives V, J and clone size, and the DNA gave D and trimming. The sample includes some 48,000 clones, with around 86% observed a single time. The ten largest clones represent about 3.2% of the sample.

Whole blood was collected in K2EDTA tubes by collaborating institutions according to the institutions' own protocols. For TCRbeta analysis, collaborators shipped samples in one of three forms: frozen whole blood, isolated PBMCs, or DNA extracted from either of those sample types. The CDR3 spans 17 residues, from the cysteine through the phenylalanine. Left in the record is the CDR3 DNA by itself, 51 bases read in frame from the first base. The germline V gene (reference sequence) specifies DFQATT as CDR1 and SNEGSKA as CDR2. V has 3 bases trimmed and J has 1 base trimmed; junction bases matching no gene number 9.

Sequencing used peripheral blood. This receptor chain uses TRBV20-1 and TRBJ2-6; TRBD2 aligns with 7 central bases. This TCR was recovered from a woman aged 80 or over with acute or convalescent COVID-19. Here is the DNA: TGCAGTGCTAGTAAGCCAGCGGGGAGGTCTGGGGCCAACGTCCTGACTTTC. Its product reads: CSASKPAGRSGANVLTF.